The sequence of this T cell receptor beta chain was determined in a study of blood T cell repertoires in COVID-19. Per the germline V gene, CDR1 is DFQATT and CDR2 is SNEGSKA (reference sequence). V gave up 3 bases and J gave up 2 bases, with 15 bases separating them. This CDR3 has 15 residues. Generated by immunoSEQ multiplex PCR, the TCRdb table keeps only in-frame clones and is missing some. The sample records over 130,000 clones, around 83% being singletons. This chain joins TRBV20-1 and TRBJ2-3; tentatively, D is TRBD2 (6 bases). Sequencing was done on a sample of peripheral blood. The sequence was obtained from a woman aged 80 or over with acute or convalescent COVID-19. This CDR3 is CSASRPRGNTDTQYF. The CDR3 DNA reads as TGCAGTGCTAGTCGCCCGCGGGGAAACACAGATACGCAGTATTTT.